The 5 T cell receptor beta chains reported below all come from one sample, sequenced in a study of blood T cell repertoires in COVID-19. The method was immunoSEQ multiplex PCR; TCRdb's version includes in-frame clones alone and lacks a portion of them. The sample consists of hundreds of thousands of clones, roughly 89% of them appearing once. The specimen sequenced was peripheral blood. The receptors originated from a woman younger than 45 with active or convalescent COVID-19.

This clone was detected a few times. This chain connects TRBV4-1 to TRBJ1-3; no clear D gene. The germline V and J ends were trimmed by 1 base and 0 bases, with 28 bases remaining between them. In germline, CDR1 is MGHRA, CDR2 YSYEKL. CDR3 length equals 22 residues. CDR3 in DNA: TGCGCCAGCAGCCAAGGTGTGGCCGGCGCAGGTTCAAGCATAGGCTCTGGAAACACCATATATTTT. Translated: CASSQGVAGAGSSIGSGNTIYF.

This clone was seen only once. The genes are TRBV5-1 and TRBJ1-1; possible D gene TRBD1, 5 bases. Trimming took 1 base from V and 5 from J, leaving 15 bases between them. CDR3 length: 15 residues. Germline CDR1 is SGHRS and CDR2 is YFSETQ. CDR3 sequence: CASSLRAGSGTEAFF. For the CDR3, the DNA is TGCGCCAGCAGCTTGCGAGCGGGGTCAGGGACTGAAGCTTTCTTT. The full variable domain, its missing parts supplied by reference TRBV5-1 and TRBJ1-1, is KAGVTQTPRYLIKTRGQQVTLSCSPISGHRSVSWYQQTPGQGLQFLFEYFSETQRNKGNFPGRFSGRQFSNSRSEMNVSTLELGDSALYLCASSLRAGSGTEAFFGQGTRLTVV.

The genes are TRBV18 and TRBJ2-3; D is uncertain. The CDR3 sequence is 15 residues long. Germline loops: CDR1 KGHSH, CDR2 LQKENI. With 3 bases removed from V and 0 bases from J, the gap between germline ends came to 10 bases. CDR3 residues: CASSPLSLSTDTQYF. The CDR3 DNA reads as TGTGCCAGCTCACCCCTCAGTCTTAGCACAGATACGCAGTATTTT.

This clone showed up just a few times. The gene calls are TRBV7-9 and TRBJ1-2, with D possibly being TRBD1 (6 bases). The V end lost 5 bases, the J end lost 1 base, and 14 bases lay between the germline ends. The CDR3 has 15 amino acids. The germline V gene encodes CDR1 SEHNR and CDR2 FQNEAQ (reference sequence). CDR3 in amino acids: CASSPTGPLNYGYTF. In DNA, the CDR3 is TGTGCCAGCAGCCCGACAGGACCTCTTAACTATGGCTACACCTTC.

The chain uses TRBV7-9 and TRBJ2-5; weak D call: TRBD2 (6 bases). CDR1 is SEHNR, CDR2 FQNEAQ, per germline (reference sequence). The V end lost 5 bases, the J end lost 5 bases, and 24 bases lay between the germline ends. The CDR3 length is 17 residues. In nucleotides, the CDR3 is TGTGCCAGCAGCATAAAAGTACGACTAGACCCCCCCGAGACCCAGTACTTC. It is translated as CASSIKVRLDPPETQYF.